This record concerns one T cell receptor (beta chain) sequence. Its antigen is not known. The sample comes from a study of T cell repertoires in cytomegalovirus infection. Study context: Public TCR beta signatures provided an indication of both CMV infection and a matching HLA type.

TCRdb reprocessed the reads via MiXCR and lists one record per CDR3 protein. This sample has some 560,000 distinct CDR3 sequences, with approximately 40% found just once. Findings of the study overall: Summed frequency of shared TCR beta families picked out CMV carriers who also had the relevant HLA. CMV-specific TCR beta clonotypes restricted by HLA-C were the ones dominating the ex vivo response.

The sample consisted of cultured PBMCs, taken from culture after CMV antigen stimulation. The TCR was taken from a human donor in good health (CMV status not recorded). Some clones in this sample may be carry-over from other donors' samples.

CDR3 loop: CASTPSGREDETQYF. The CDR3 DNA reads TGTGCCAGCACCCCTAGTGGGCGGGAGGACGAGACCCAGTACTTC. V and J are TRBV7-9 and TRBJ2-5; 8 nucleotides align to TRBD2. CDR3 length equals 15 residues. V was clipped by 7 bases and J by 5 bases; unmatched bases: 12. In germline, CDR1 is SEHNR, CDR2 FQNEAQ (reference sequence).